This T cell receptor beta chain derives from a study of cytomegalovirus exposure and HLA in healthy donors. Findings of the study overall: Rarity marked most TCR sequences, yet some public TCRs occurred in many donors. Listed as cytomegalovirus-associated were 170 or so TCR beta chains.

This clone showed up just a few times. Its specificity is unknown. The PCR made use of 60 Vbeta and 13 Jbeta primers. The assay was immunoSEQ multiplex PCR, and TCRdb's table has in-frame clones only and misses some. The table includes more than 90,000 clones, about 61% detected once. Germline CDR1 is SGHRS and CDR2 is YFSETQ. J gave up 4 bases and V 4 bases, and 4 bases lay outside the gene matches. There are 14 residues in the CDR3. V is TRBV5-1 and J is TRBJ1-2; TRBD1 aligns across 10 bases. The receptor comes from a woman in her 30s in good health and CMV-seronegative. The sequenced sample consisted of PBMCs. CDR3 sequence reads: CASSPTGGSYGYTF. The CDR3, as DNA: TGCGCCAGCAGCCCGACAGGGGGCTCCTATGGCTACACCTTC.